Listed below are T cell receptor beta chains from one sample, sequenced in a study of cytomegalovirus exposure and HLA in healthy donors. Using immunoSEQ multiplex PCR, the repertoire was profiled, and TCRdb retains in-frame clones only, with some absent. The sample lists approximately 110,000 clones; approximately 80% were seen once. Sequencing was done on a sample of PBMCs. The receptors here all came from a woman between 18 and 29 years old in good health and CMV-seronegative. CDR3s include the opening cysteine and the closing phenylalanine or tryptophan. The listing skips clone size in some rows; elsewhere it reads once, few, many or a size class.

abundance: .; v_gene: TRBV5-4; len: 15; CDR3aa: CASSPAREGRDTQYF
abundance: .; v_gene: TRBV5-4; len: 12; CDR3aa: CATAGVKNIQYF
abundance: .; v_gene: TRBV9; len: 14; CDR3aa: CASSEGYGGPEAFF
abundance: once; v_gene: TRBV7-9; len: 15; CDR3aa: CASSPPGQVGYEQYF
abundance: .; v_gene: TRBV11-3; len: 19; CDR3aa: CASSTRHGLAGGQGDTQYF
abundance: .; v_gene: TRBV7-2; len: 17; CDR3aa: CASSGTSGGRGTDTQYF
abundance: .; v_gene: TRBV11-2; len: 16; CDR3aa: CASSSAGSLNTGELFF
abundance: .; v_gene: TRBV29-1; len: 12; CDR3aa: CSVRQGVTEAFF
abundance: .; v_gene: TRBV29-1; len: 14; CDR3aa: CSVETGSGANVLTF
abundance: .; v_gene: TRBV7-7; len: 11; CDR3aa: CAVAQGNEQFF
abundance: few; v_gene: TRBV11-3; len: 11; CDR3aa: CASSTRQTLFF
abundance: .; v_gene: TRBV28; len: 17; CDR3aa: CASSLSYRTGAGEKLFF
abundance: few; v_gene: TRBV4-1; len: 15; CDR3aa: CASSQANWANTEAFF
abundance: .; v_gene: TRBV15; len: 13; CDR3aa: CATSRDSTDKQFF
abundance: .; v_gene: TRBV7-2; len: 14; CDR3aa: CASSQAGLRDGYTF
abundance: .; v_gene: TRBV2; len: 13; CDR3aa: CASDGQGNTEAFF
abundance: .; v_gene: TRBV6-1; len: 13; CDR3aa: CASDNRVGNEQFF
abundance: .; v_gene: TRBV27; len: 17; CDR3aa: CASRDLMTGEDTGELFF
abundance: few; v_gene: TRBV11-3; len: 19; CDR3aa: CASSLGGTGVPKGNQPQHF
abundance: .; v_gene: TRBV2; len: 15; CDR3aa: CASSDRTSGKNEQFF
abundance: .; v_gene: TRBV6-5; len: 15; CDR3aa: CASSYEGSSTDTQYF
abundance: .; v_gene: TRBV5-4; len: 17; CDR3aa: CASSSNSDRANTGELFF
abundance: .; v_gene: TRBV7-6; len: 16; CDR3aa: CASSLPAGGITDTQYF
abundance: few; v_gene: TRBV5-1; len: 13; CDR3aa: CASSLGQEDGYTF
abundance: .; v_gene: TRBV7-2; len: 15; CDR3aa: CASSSPPAMNTEAFF
abundance: .; v_gene: TRBV4-1; len: 17; CDR3aa: CASSQDKAGASSYEQYF
abundance: .; v_gene: TRBV7-2; len: 16; CDR3aa: CASSADSPHSGNTIYF
abundance: .; v_gene: TRBV15; len: 14; CDR3aa: CATSRGSGHYGYTF
abundance: once; v_gene: TRBV25-1; len: 14; CDR3aa: CASSRASGLYEQYF
abundance: .; v_gene: TRBV9; len: 14; CDR3aa: CASSPRQGNQPQHF
abundance: .; v_gene: TRBV15; len: 15; CDR3aa: CATSRIIGGTGLQFF
abundance: .; v_gene: TRBV18; len: 15; CDR3aa: CASSPVGQGGQPQHF
abundance: many; v_gene: TRBV27; len: 14; CDR3aa: CASRTPGDNQPQHF
abundance: .; v_gene: TRBV4-3; len: 20; CDR3aa: CASSQGVAGAERISNQPQHF
abundance: once; v_gene: TRBV2; len: 15; CDR3aa: CASSHPRTGGNEQFF
abundance: once; v_gene: TRBV6-4; len: 15; CDR3aa: CASSGTGSGANVLTF
abundance: .; v_gene: TRBV28; len: 14; CDR3aa: CASLKQGASYEQYF
abundance: .; v_gene: TRBV5-1; len: 13; CDR3aa: CASTGQPNEKLFF
abundance: .; v_gene: TRBV30; len: 14; CDR3aa: CAWSVGQGYNEQFF
abundance: .; v_gene: TRBV29-1; len: 14; CDR3aa: CSLGLPGGQETQYF
abundance: .; v_gene: TRBV5-4; len: 13; CDR3aa: CASRRQGATEAFF
abundance: .; v_gene: TRBV6-1; len: 16; CDR3aa: CASSEPGRALNTEAFF
abundance: few; v_gene: TRBV6-1; len: 13; CDR3aa: CASSEDRGRRAFF
abundance: .; v_gene: TRBV6-1; len: 15; CDR3aa: CASSLGQTNTGELFF
abundance: .; v_gene: TRBV19; len: 15; CDR3aa: CASRQWRGRENEQFF
abundance: .; v_gene: TRBV6-1; len: 13; CDR3aa: CASRDTYNSPLHF
abundance: few; v_gene: TRBV11-3; len: 11; CDR3aa: CASSLSTEAFF
abundance: .; v_gene: TRBV6-4; len: 15; CDR3aa: CASSPTSGGTDTQYF
abundance: .; v_gene: TRBV28; len: 16; CDR3aa: CASSPYLAGGINEQFF